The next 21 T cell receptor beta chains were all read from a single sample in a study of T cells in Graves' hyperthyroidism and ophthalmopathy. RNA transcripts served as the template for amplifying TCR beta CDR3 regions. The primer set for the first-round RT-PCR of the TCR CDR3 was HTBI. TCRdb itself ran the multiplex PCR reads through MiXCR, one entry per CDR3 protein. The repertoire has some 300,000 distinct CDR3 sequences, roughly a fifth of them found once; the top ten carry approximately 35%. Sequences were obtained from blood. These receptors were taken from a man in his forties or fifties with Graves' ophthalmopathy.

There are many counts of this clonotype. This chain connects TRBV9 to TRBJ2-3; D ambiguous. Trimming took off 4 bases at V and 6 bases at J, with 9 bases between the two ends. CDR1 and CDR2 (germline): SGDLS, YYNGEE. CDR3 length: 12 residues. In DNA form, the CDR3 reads TGTGCCAGCAGCTCCCCTCGGGATACGCAGTATTTT. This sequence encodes CASSSPRDTQYF.

The CDR3 nucleotides read TGTGCCAGCAGGGTGAGACTCAGCACAGATACGCAGTATTTT. Translated: CASRVRLSTDTQYF. This chain uses TRBV6-1 with TRBJ2-3; D not certain. The CDR3 is 14 residues long. Germline V gene data show CDR1 as MNHNS and CDR2 as SASEGT. V dropped 6 bases and J dropped 0 bases, with 10 bases sitting between them.

For the CDR3, the DNA is TGTGCCAGCAGCTTAGCGCCGGGAGTGGGGACAGATACGCAGTATTTT. Amino acid sequence: CASSLAPGVGTDTQYF. This chain connects TRBV7-2 to TRBJ2-3; a weak D match, TRBD2 (6 bases). With 0 bases removed from V and 3 bases from J, the gap between germline ends came to 13 bases. CDR1 SGHTA and CDR2 FQGNSA come from the germline V gene. The CDR3 spans 16 residues.

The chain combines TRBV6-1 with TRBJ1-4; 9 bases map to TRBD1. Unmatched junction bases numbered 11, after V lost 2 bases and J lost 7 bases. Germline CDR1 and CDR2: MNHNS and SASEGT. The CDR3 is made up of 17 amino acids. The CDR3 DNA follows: TGTGCCAGCAGTGAACGTCTCTCCGGGACAGGGAGTGAAAAACTGTTTTTT. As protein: CASSERLSGTGSEKLFF.

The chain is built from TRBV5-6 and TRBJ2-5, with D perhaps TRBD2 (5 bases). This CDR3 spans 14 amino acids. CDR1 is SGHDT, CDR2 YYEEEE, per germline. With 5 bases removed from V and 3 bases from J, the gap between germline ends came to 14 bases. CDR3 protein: CASSSGREKETQYF. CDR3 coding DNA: TGTGCCAGCAGTTCTGGACGGGAAAAAGAGACCCAGTACTTC.

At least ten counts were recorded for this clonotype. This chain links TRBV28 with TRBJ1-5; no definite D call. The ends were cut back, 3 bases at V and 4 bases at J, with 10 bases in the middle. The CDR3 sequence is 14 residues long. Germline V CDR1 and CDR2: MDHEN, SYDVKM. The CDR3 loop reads CASSFFQKNQPQHF. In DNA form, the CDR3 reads TGTGCCAGCAGTTTTTTCCAGAAAAATCAGCCCCAGCATTTT.

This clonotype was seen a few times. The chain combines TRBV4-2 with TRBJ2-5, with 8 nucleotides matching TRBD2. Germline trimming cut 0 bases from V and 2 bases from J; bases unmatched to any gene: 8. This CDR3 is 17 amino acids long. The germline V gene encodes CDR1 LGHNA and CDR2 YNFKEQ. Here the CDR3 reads CASSQDAPGGLQETQYF. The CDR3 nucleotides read TGTGCCAGCAGCCAAGATGCGCCGGGAGGGCTACAAGAGACCCAGTACTTC.

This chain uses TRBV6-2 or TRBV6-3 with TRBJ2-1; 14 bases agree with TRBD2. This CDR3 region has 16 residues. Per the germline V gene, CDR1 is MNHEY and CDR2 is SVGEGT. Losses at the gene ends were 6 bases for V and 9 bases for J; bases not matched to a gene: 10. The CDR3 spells CASRAGTSGREGEQFF. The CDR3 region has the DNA TGTGCCAGCAGGGCCGGGACTAGCGGGAGAGAAGGTGAGCAGTTCTTC.

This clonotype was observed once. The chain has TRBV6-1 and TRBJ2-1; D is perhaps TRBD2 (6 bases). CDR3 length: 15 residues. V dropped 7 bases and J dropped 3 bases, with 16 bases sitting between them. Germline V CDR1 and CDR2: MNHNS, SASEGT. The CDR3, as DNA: TGTGCCAGCATATCAAGCGGGTGGATCTACAATGAGCAGTTCTTC. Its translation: CASISSGWIYNEQFF.

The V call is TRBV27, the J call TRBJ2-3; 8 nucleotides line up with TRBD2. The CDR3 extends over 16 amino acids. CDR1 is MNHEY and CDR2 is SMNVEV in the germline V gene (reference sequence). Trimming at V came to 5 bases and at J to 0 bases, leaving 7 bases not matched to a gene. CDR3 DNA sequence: TGTGCCAGCAGTCGGGAGGGGGGCTGGAGCACAGATACGCAGTATTTT. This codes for CASSREGGWSTDTQYF.

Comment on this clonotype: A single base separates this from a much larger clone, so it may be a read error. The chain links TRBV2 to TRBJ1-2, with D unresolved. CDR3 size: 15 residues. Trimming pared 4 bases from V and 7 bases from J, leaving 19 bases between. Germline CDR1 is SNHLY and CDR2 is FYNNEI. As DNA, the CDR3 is TGTGCCAGCAGTGGGACCCCGGGAACCTCCGTTGGCTACACCTTC. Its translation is CASSGTPGTSVGYTF.

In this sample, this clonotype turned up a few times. The chain's CDR3 is CASSLDPAPTGRNEQFF. As DNA, the CDR3 is TGTGCCAGCAGCTTAGATCCAGCCCCGACAGGGCGGAATGAGCAGTTCTTC. V is TRBV11-2 and J is TRBJ2-1; TRBD1 aligns across 7 bases. Trimming removed 0 bases from V and 7 bases from J; junction bases left unmatched: 12. The germline V gene has CDR1 SGHAT and CDR2 FQNNGV. The CDR3 contains 17 residues.

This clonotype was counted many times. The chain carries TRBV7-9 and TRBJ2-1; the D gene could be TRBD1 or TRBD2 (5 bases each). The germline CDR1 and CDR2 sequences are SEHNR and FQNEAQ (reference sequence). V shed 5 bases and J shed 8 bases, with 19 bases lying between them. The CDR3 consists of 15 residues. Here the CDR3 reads CASSTGTHRGDEQFF. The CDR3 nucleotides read TGTGCCAGCAGCACCGGGACCCACCGCGGCGATGAGCAGTTCTTC.

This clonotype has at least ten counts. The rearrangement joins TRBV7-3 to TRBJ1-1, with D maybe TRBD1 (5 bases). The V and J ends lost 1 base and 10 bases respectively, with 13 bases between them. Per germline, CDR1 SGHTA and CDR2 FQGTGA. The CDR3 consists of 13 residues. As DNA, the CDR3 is TGTGCCAGCAGCTTAATTATGCGACAGCCAGCTTTCTTT. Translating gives CASSLIMRQPAFF.

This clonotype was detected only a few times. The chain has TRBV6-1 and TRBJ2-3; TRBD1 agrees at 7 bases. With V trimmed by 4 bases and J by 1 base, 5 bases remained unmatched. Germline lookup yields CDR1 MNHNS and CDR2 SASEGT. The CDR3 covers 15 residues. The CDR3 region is CASSGRDRRTDTQYF. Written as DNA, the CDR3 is TGTGCCAGCAGTGGCCGGGACAGACGCACAGATACGCAGTATTTT.

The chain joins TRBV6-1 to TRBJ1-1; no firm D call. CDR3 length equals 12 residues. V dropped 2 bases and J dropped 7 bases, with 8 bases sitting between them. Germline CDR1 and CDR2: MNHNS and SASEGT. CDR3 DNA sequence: TGTGCCAGCAGTGAAATGGCGTATGAAGCTTTCTTT. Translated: CASSEMAYEAFF.

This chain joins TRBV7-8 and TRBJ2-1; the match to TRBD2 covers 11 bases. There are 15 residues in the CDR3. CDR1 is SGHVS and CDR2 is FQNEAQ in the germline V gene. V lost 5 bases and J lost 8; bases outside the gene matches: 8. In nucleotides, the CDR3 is TGTGCCAGCAGCGAATTCCTAGCGGGAGGTTATGAGCAGTTCTTC. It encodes CASSEFLAGGYEQFF. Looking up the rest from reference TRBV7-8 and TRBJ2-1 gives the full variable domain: GAGVSQSPRYKVAKRGQDVALRCDPISGHVSLFWYQQALGQGPEFLTYFQNEAQLDKSGLPSDRFFAERPEGSVSTLKIQRTQQEDSAVYLCASSEFLAGGYEQFFGPGTRLTVL.

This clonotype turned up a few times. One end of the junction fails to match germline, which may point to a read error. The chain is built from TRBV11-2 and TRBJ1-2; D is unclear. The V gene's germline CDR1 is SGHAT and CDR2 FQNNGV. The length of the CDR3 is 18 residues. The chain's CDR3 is CASSLDLGRASLSYGYTF. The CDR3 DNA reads TGTGCCAGCAGCCTAGACCTTGGGAGGGCATCCTTAAGCTATGGCTACACCTTC.

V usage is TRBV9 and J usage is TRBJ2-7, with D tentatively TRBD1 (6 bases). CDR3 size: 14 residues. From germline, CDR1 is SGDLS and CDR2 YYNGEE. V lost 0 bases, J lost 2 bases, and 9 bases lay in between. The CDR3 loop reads CASSVAGETYEQYF. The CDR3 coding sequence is TGTGCCAGCAGCGTAGCAGGGGAAACCTACGAGCAGTACTTC. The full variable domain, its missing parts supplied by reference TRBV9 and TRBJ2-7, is DSGVTQTPKHLITATGQRVTLRCSPRSGDLSVYWYQQSLDQGLQFLIQYYNGEERAKGNILERFSAQQFPDLHSELNLSSLELGDSALYFCASSVAGETYEQYFGPGTRLTVT.

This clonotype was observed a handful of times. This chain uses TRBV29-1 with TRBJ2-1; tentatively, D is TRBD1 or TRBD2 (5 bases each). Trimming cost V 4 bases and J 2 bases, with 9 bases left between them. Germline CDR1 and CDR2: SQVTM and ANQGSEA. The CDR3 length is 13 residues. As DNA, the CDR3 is TGCAGCGTTGCGAGGGGACCCTACAATGAGCAGTTCTTC. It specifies CSVARGPYNEQFF.

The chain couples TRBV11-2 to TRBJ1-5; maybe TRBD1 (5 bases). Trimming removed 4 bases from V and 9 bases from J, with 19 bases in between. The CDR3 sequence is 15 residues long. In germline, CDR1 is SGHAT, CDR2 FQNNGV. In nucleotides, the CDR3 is TGTGCCAGCAGCTGGGGGACGGGAGGAGATCGGCCCCAGCATTTT. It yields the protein CASSWGTGGDRPQHF.